This entry features one T cell receptor (beta chain) sequence. Its antigen is currently not known. No qualities accompany the bases; no much larger clone lies one base away. The source of the sample is a study of T-cell memory formation after mild COVID-19 listed by TCRdb under 2021. Describing the broader study: Most TCR sequence clusters were specific to one of the two donors. In two donors, T-cell clones that expanded and contracted after mild COVID-19 were followed by sequencing TCRalpha and TCRbeta repertoires longitudinally. Two young, previously healthy adult volunteers, one female and one male, were included in the cohort.

The CDR3 spans 15 residues, from the cysteine through the phenylalanine. Kept here is only the CDR3 DNA, which spans 45 bases and is read in frame from base 1. Trimming at the junction amounts to 0 bases on V and 6 bases on J, and the germline ends lie 14 bases apart. In the germline V gene, CDR1 corresponds to MNHEY and CDR2 to SVGAGI. Instrument used: Illumina NovaSeq 6000. TCRalpha and TCRbeta cDNA libraries were constructed by 5'RACE with constant-segment primers, with sample barcodes and unique molecular identifiers being introduced. RNA was extracted from every sample with Trizol reagent. Library amplification was performed in two PCR steps, and a second sample barcode and Illumina TruSeq adapters were introduced in the second step. Sequencing of the libraries was done on an Illumina NovaSeq, producing 2 x 150 bp paired-end reads. On the authors' methods: Reads were demultiplexed and collapsed into UMI-guided consensus sequences with migec v1.2.7. Using mixcr v2.1.11, UMI consensuses were aligned to TRA and TRB V and J templates and then assembled into clonotypes. A clonotype was counted as expanded or contracted only when both edgeR and NoisET called the clonotype significant, with the noise models trained on biological replicates. edgeR calls used a false discovery rate-adjusted p below 0.01 and a log2 fold-change threshold of 1. As an exploratory analysis of dynamics, max-normalized trajectories of the 1000 most abundant clonotypes were examined by PCA with hierarchical clustering. Each responding clone was given a CD4 or CD8 phenotype based on the CD4+ and CD8+ repertoires, which had been sequenced separately. TCRdb's own reprocessing of the public reads used fastp at Q25 and MiXCR and kept productive beta chains. One record per CDR3 amino acid sequence lists the most common genes and DNA. TCRdb assigned the V and J calls; the authors' analysis was not used. The sample table shows 470,000 or so distinct CDR3 sequences, and around 17% are seen once. Together, the top ten hold roughly a fifth of the sample.

Ficoll-Paque density gradient centrifugation was the method used to isolate PBMCs. Results the study describes overall, beyond this receptor: Contracting CD4+ clones appeared mostly in the CM and EM memory subsets, whereas CD8+ clones were enriched in EMRA. Whether the second-wave clones peaking on day 37 were SARS-CoV-2 specific was not confirmed. Clones contracting from day 15 to 85 had balanced CD4/CD8 phenotypes, while a second wave expanding from day 15 to 37 was biased towards CD4+. The detection of some responding clones in pre-infection memory suggests that pre-existing cross-reactive memory T cells joined the SARS-CoV-2 response. Only two mild cases were covered by the study, and larger cohorts that include severe cases with pre-infection samples were considered necessary.

The specimen was PBMCs or a T cell subset sorted from them (not recorded which). This receptor was taken from a young man who had mild COVID-19 (a few samples of this study predate the infection). The sample titles of this study are shuffled in the database, so cell type and time point are left out; the donor was told from shared clones. The rearrangement joined TRBV6-5 to TRBJ1-2; no D gene call is confident. The CDR3 region: CASSYSIWGSDGYTF. At the DNA level, the sequence is TGTGCCAGCAGTTACTCGATTTGGGGTTCGGATGGCTACACCTTC.